This paragraph reports one TCR beta chain. Its antigen remains unidentified. As part of library construction, unique molecular identifiers were attached to individual cDNA molecules. A single record per CDR3 protein comes from TCRdb applying MiXCR to the 5' RACE reads. This sample has roughly 51,000 distinct CDR3 sequences, with around a tenth found just once. The sample originates from a study of early T cells in non-severe SARS-CoV-2 infection. Study background: Chains stayed unpaired after sequencing of bulk RNA from unsorted whole blood.

This CDR3 has 17 residues. V gave up 5 bases and J gave up 4 bases; unmatched junction bases: 10. Germline CDR1 is MNHEY and CDR2 is SMNVEV (reference sequence). Broader study findings: VDJdb-based matching was biased toward anti-spike CD8 responses and missed private and CD4 specificities.

This sequence joins TRBV27 and TRBJ2-3, with 12 bases lining up with TRBD2. Sequencing was performed on whole blood. This clonotype was sampled from an adult who was a healthcare worker with PCR-confirmed SARS-CoV-2 infection or an uninfected control (not recorded which). The CDR3 is CASSALGRTSGADTQYF. The CDR3 bases are TGTGCCAGCAGTGCCCTGGGTCGGACTAGCGGGGCAGATACGCAGTATTTT.